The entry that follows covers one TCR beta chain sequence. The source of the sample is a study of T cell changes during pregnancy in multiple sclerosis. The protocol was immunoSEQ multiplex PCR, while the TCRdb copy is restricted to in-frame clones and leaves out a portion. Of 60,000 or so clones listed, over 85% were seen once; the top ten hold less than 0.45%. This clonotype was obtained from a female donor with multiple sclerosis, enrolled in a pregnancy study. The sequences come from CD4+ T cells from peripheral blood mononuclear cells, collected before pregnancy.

Here the CDR3 reads CASSLGQDTDTQYF. The CDR3 region has the DNA TGTGCCAGCAGCTTGGGCCAGGACACAGATACGCAGTATTTT. This rearrangement joins TRBV5-6 to TRBJ2-3; D gene uncertain. Germline V gives CDR1 SGHDT, CDR2 YYEEEE. The CDR3 length is 14 residues. The ends were cut back, 0 bases at V and 2 bases at J, with 7 bases in the middle.